This TCR beta chain was found in a study of CD8 T cells in ankylosing spondylitis. Ten or more counts support this clonotype. Antigen unknown. Findings and caveats of the study: Clones tied to disease were said to be significantly enriched in matched ankylosing spondylitis synovial fluid. Past studies reported some motif variants in reactive arthritis synovial fluid and blood. Within ankylosing spondylitis blood, a TCR beta motif made up of eight highly homologous variants appeared to be characteristic.

The V and J ends lost 8 bases and 3 bases, in that order; junction bases with no gene match: 9. The CDR3 covers 15 residues. Germline V gives CDR1 LGHNT, CDR2 FRNRAP. Quantitative 5'-RACE with molecular barcodes produced the TCR beta libraries. TCRdb recomputed calls from the 5' RACE reads with MiXCR, one row per CDR3 protein. The table shows fewer than 150,000 distinct CDR3 sequences, with just under 7.5% occurring only once. The TCR comes from a female donor with ankylosing spondylitis or in good health (not recorded which). What was sequenced was blood, either unsorted or a sorted T cell fraction (not recorded which). The genes are TRBV12-5 and TRBJ2-2; 7 bases fit TRBD1. The CDR3 loop is CASSPQGSYTGELFF. The DNA of the CDR3 is TGTGCTAGTAGCCCACAGGGGTCGTACACCGGGGAGCTGTTTTTT.